Presented here are 16 T cell receptor beta chains from one specimen sequenced in a study of blood T cell repertoires in COVID-19. Generated by immunoSEQ multiplex PCR, the TCRdb table keeps only in-frame clones and is missing some. Counted here are some 490,000 clones, about nine tenths occurring once; the ten biggest clones make up 8% to 9.5%. The sequencing sample was made of PBMCs or T cells enriched from blood (not recorded which). The receptors come from a woman aged 55-70 years who had recovered from COVID-19.

The chain links TRBV11-2 to TRBJ2-5; D is perhaps TRBD1 (5 bases). The CDR3 is made up of 15 amino acids. Germline V gene lookup returns CDR1 SGHAT and CDR2 FQNNGV. Deletions cut 0 bases from V and 5 bases from J, with 13 bases between. CDR3 bases: TGTGCCAGCAGCTTAGATGGTGGGGCCCCCGAGACCCAGTACTTC. Translating it yields CASSLDGGAPETQYF.

This chain links TRBV3-1 (or the pseudogene TRBV3-2) with TRBJ1-3; D not certain. V lost 3 bases and J 0 bases, leaving 9 bases between the germline ends. Germline CDR1 and CDR2: LGHDT and YNNKEL (reference sequence). This CDR3 contains 15 residues. The chain's CDR3 is CASSQYVASGNTIYF. The CDR3 DNA reads TGTGCCAGCAGCCAGTACGTGGCCTCTGGAAACACCATATATTTT.

The chain links TRBV2 to TRBJ1-2; possibly TRBD1 for D (6 bases). The CDR3 is 13 residues long. The V and J ends lost 3 bases and 2 bases respectively, with 7 bases between them. In germline, CDR1 is SNHLY, CDR2 FYNNEI. DNA for the CDR3: TGTGCCAGCAGTGAGGGACAAAACTATGGCTACACCTTC. Amino acid sequence: CASSEGQNYGYTF.

A remark on this clone: A clone one base away is much larger, so this may be a read error. This rearrangement joins TRBV5-6 to TRBJ1-2, with D perhaps TRBD1 (6 bases). CDR1 is SGHDT, CDR2 YYEEEE, per germline. V was shortened by 0 bases and J by 0 bases, with 6 bases between the two germline ends. CDR3 length: 14 amino acids. This chain's CDR3 is CASSLDRANYGYTF. The CDR3 nucleotides read TGTGCCAGCAGCTTGGACAGGGCTAACTATGGCTACACCTTC.

V gene TRBV12-3 or TRBV12-4 combines with J gene TRBJ2-7; a weak D match, TRBD1 (5 bases). The V and J ends lost 6 bases and 2 bases respectively, with 11 bases between them. The CDR3 is made up of 13 amino acids. The CDR3 sequence is CASSKTVTYEQYV. In DNA, the CDR3 is TGTGCCAGCAGCAAGACAGTCACCTACGAGCAGTACGTC.

V gene TRBV28 combines with J gene TRBJ2-2, with TRBD2 matching over 7 bases. Germline CDR1 and CDR2: MDHEN and SYDVKM. Losses at the gene ends were 2 bases for V and 4 bases for J; bases not matched to a gene: 10. This CDR3 has 17 amino acids. Here the CDR3 DNA reads TGTGCCAGCAGTTTAAGCCCTGGGAGGGGTAGCACCGGGGAGCTGTTTTTT. Translated: CASSLSPGRGSTGELFF.

J is TRBJ2-7 and V is TRBV5-1; 7 positions match TRBD1. Germline assignment: CDR1 SGHRS and CDR2 YFSETQ. V dropped 1 base and J dropped 6; count of bases not matched to a gene: 7. CDR3 size: 14 residues. This chain's CDR3 is CASSLTWGTAEQYF. As DNA, the CDR3 is TGCGCCAGCAGCTTGACCTGGGGGACAGCCGAGCAGTACTTC.

V usage is TRBV18 and J usage is TRBJ2-3; D is unclear. The length of the CDR3 is 12 residues. Germline CDR1 is KGHSH and CDR2 is LQKENI. The V end lost 5 bases, the J end lost 5 bases, and 8 bases lay between the germline ends. The DNA for the CDR3 is TGTGCCAGCTCATCTCTAGGAGATACGCAGTATTTT. Protein: CASSSLGDTQYF.

This clone has a handful of counts. The rearrangement uses TRBV2 and TRBJ1-5; D is ambiguous. The length of the CDR3 is 12 residues. Deletions cut 5 bases from V and 5 bases from J, with 7 bases between. From germline, CDR1 is SNHLY and CDR2 FYNNEI. CDR3 nucleotides: TGTGCCAGCAGTATGACTCATCAGCCCCAGCATTTT. It translates to CASSMTHQPQHF.

The chain has TRBV2 and TRBJ1-1; D may be TRBD1 (6 bases). Trimming removed 6 bases from V and 1 base from J, with 15 bases in between. This CDR3 has 15 residues. CDR1 and CDR2 (germline): SNHLY, FYNNEI. The CDR3 DNA follows: TGTGCCAGCAGCCCGACAGGTCACGGGAACACTGAAGCTTTCTTT. It translates to CASSPTGHGNTEAFF.

This clone turned up a few times. CDR3 protein: CASSLEGATNYGYTF. CDR3 nucleotides: TGTGCCAGCAGCTTAGAAGGGGCCACTAACTATGGCTACACCTTC. The chain combines TRBV11-2 with TRBJ1-2, with D tentatively TRBD1 (5 bases). CDR1 SGHAT and CDR2 FQNNGV come from the germline V gene. V was cut by 0 bases and J by 0 bases, with 8 bases left in between. The CDR3 has 15 residues.

This rearrangement joins TRBV27 to TRBJ1-1, with a tentative D call TRBD1 (5 bases). The CDR3 covers 12 residues. V lost 9 bases, J lost 4 bases, and 12 bases lay in between. The germline V gene has CDR1 MNHEY and CDR2 SMNVEV (reference sequence). The CDR3, as DNA: TGTGCCAGTCGCCGGGGGACCACTGAAGCTTTCTTT. This sequence encodes CASRRGTTEAFF.

A single count supports this clone. The chain couples TRBV24-1 to TRBJ2-4, with D possibly matching TRBD2 (7 bases). Between the trimmed V and J ends, which lost 4 bases and 6 bases, there was a span of 15 bases. CDR3 length: 15 amino acids. Looked up from germline, CDR1 is KGHDR and CDR2 is SFDVKD. As DNA, the CDR3 is TGTGCCACCAGTGACCCAGGGGACTATACAAACATTCAGTACTTC. Protein product: CATSDPGDYTNIQYF.

The gene calls are TRBV11-2 and TRBJ1-2; a possible D gene is TRBD1 (6 bases). The V and J ends lost 3 bases and 2 bases respectively, with 16 bases between them. Germline CDR1 SGHAT, CDR2 FQNNGV. This CDR3 has 16 amino acids. The CDR3 nucleotides are TGTGCCAGCAGCTTTTTGCCCGGACAGTTCAACTATGGCTACACCTTC. Its translation: CASSFLPGQFNYGYTF.

V and J are TRBV2 and TRBJ2-3; 9 nucleotides align to TRBD1. CDR3 length equals 17 residues. V gave up 4 bases and J gave up 2 bases; unmatched junction bases: 10. Germline V gene lookup returns CDR1 SNHLY and CDR2 FYNNEI. CDR3 residues: CASSAPRQGDYTDTQYF. The CDR3 region has the DNA TGTGCCAGCAGTGCCCCGCGACAGGGGGATTACACAGATACGCAGTATTTT.

This clone was seen just once. The chain carries TRBV18 and TRBJ2-3, with 13 nucleotides matching TRBD2. J was trimmed by 3 bases and V by 6 bases; bases with no gene match: 3. Germline assignment: CDR1 KGHSH and CDR2 LQKENI. This CDR3 comprises 15 residues. In DNA, the CDR3 is TGTGCCAGCTCGGGACTAGCGGGGAGAACAGATACGCAGTATTTT. Protein: CASSGLAGRTDTQYF. The whole variable domain, filled in from reference TRBV18 and TRBJ2-3, reads NAGVMQNPRHLVRRRGQEARLRCSPMKGHSHVYWYRQLPEEGLKFMVYLQKENIIDESGMPKERFSAEFPKEGPSILRIQQVVRGDSAAYFCASSGLAGRTDTQYFGPGTRLTVL.